This T cell receptor (beta chain) was recovered during a study of T cell changes during pregnancy in multiple sclerosis. The assay was immunoSEQ multiplex PCR, and TCRdb's table has in-frame clones only and misses some. The sample includes 70,000 to 95,000 clones, around 93% of them seen just once. The CDR3 covers 15 residues. Germline V gives CDR1 SQVTM, CDR2 ANQGSEA. V was pared by 8 bases and J by 6 bases, with 14 bases of the junction left unmatched. The receptor comes from a female donor with multiple sclerosis, enrolled in a pregnancy study. This chain connects TRBV29-1 to TRBJ2-1; 9 bases match TRBD1. Sequenced material: peripheral blood, taken in the third trimester of pregnancy. The CDR3 here is CSTSVGQGSRNEQFF. The CDR3 DNA reads TGCAGCACCTCTGTCGGACAGGGGTCACGCAATGAGCAGTTCTTC.